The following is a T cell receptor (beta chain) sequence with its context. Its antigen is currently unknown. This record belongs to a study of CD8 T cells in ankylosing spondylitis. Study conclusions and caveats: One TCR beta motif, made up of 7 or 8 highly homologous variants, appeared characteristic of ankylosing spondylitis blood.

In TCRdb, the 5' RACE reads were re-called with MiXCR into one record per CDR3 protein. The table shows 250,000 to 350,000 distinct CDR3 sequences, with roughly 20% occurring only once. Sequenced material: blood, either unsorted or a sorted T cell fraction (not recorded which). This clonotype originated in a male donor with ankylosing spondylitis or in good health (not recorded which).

CDR3 residues: CASTPRTGGFNEQFF. The CDR3 nucleotides read TGTGCCAGCACCCCCCGTACAGGGGGCTTCAATGAGCAGTTCTTC. The chain recombines TRBV12-3 or TRBV12-4 with TRBJ2-1; 9 positions match TRBD1. The CDR3 consists of 15 residues. V shed 7 bases and J 6 bases; nucleotides not matched to a gene: 10.